The sequence of this TCR beta chain was determined in a study of cytomegalovirus exposure and HLA in healthy donors. Study-wide background: Earlier, 100 million or so unique TCR beta sequences were recovered from approximately 180 million T cells by an analysis. General study findings and limits: Data from an earlier analysis indicated that most TCR beta V segments were productive either about 87% or about 30% of the time. An analysis that came later showed most CMV-associated TCR beta chains appearing HLA-restricted.

Primers included in the PCR were 60 Vbeta and 13 Jbeta primers. Sequenced by immunoSEQ multiplex PCR; TCRdb stores in-frame clones only, minus some. The sample includes about 130,000 clones, around 67% seen only once; the top ten take 4.3%. As regards this clone: Its cognate antigen is unknown.

At collection, donors were nominally healthy, but unrecorded immune exposures were probable. This receptor was obtained from a man in his late teens or twenties in good health and CMV-seropositive. The specimen was PBMCs.

The CDR3 loop is CAISGRGWSDTQYF. The CDR3 region has the DNA TGTGCCATCAGTGGGAGGGGTTGGTCAGATACGCAGTATTTT. V and J are TRBV10-3 and TRBJ2-3, with D perhaps matching TRBD2 (6 bases). Per germline, CDR1 ENHRY and CDR2 SYGVKD. Trimming pared 4 bases from V and 4 bases from J, leaving 12 bases between. The CDR3 extends over 14 amino acids.